These 13 T cell receptor beta chains were sequenced from one sample in a study of cytomegalovirus exposure and HLA in healthy donors. Vbeta (60) and Jbeta (13) primers were used in the PCR. Profiling relied on immunoSEQ multiplex PCR, and the TCRdb table lists in-frame clones only, not all of them. The sample has around 210,000 clones, about four fifths seen once; the top ten hold around 0.38%. The sequencing sample was made of PBMCs. Receptors originate from a male donor in good health and CMV-seropositive.

This clone was detected only a few times. The rearrangement uses TRBV30 and TRBJ2-7; TRBD1 aligns across 10 bases. The CDR3 length is 15 residues. With V trimmed by 3 bases and J by 7 bases, 12 bases remained unmatched. Germline assignment: CDR1 GTSNPN and CDR2 SVGIG (reference sequence). This chain's CDR3 is CAWRSPGTGVSEQYF. The CDR3 nucleotides read TGTGCCTGGAGGTCCCCCGGGACAGGGGTTAGTGAGCAGTACTTC.

This clone occurred a few times. V and J are TRBV6-1 and TRBJ1-6; 7 bases are a match to TRBD1. Germline CDR1 and CDR2: MNHNS and SASEGT. Trimming cost V 10 bases and J 4 bases; bases outside gene matches: 7. The CDR3 length is 14 residues. The CDR3 DNA reads as TGTGCCACCGCTCCAGGGGGGTATAATTCACCCCTCCACTTT. This gives the protein CATAPGGYNSPLHF.

The V call is TRBV29-1, the J call TRBJ2-1; TRBD2 is a possible D gene (6 bases). Between the trimmed V and J ends, which lost 7 bases and 7 bases, there was a span of 17 bases. Germline V gene data show CDR1 as SQVTM and CDR2 as ANQGSEA. CDR3 length: 13 amino acids. CDR3 region: CSAQLARWNEQFF. Written as DNA, the CDR3 is TGCAGCGCCCAACTAGCTCGTTGGAATGAGCAGTTCTTC.

V is TRBV9 and J is TRBJ2-3; 7 nucleotides align to TRBD2. The CDR3 spans 16 residues. Per germline, CDR1 SGDLS and CDR2 YYNGEE. V gave up 5 bases and J gave up 2 bases; unmatched junction bases: 11. The CDR3 region is CASRSKKRGNTDTQYF. The DNA for the CDR3 is TGTGCCAGCAGAAGCAAAAAGCGGGGAAACACAGATACGCAGTATTTT.

CDR3 nucleotides: TGTGCCAGCTCACAGGCGACAGGGGGCCTCGACGAGCAGTACTTC. Protein: CASSQATGGLDEQYF. The chain employs TRBV18 and TRBJ2-7; 10 bases map to TRBD1. This CDR3 has 15 amino acids. V trimming: 4 bases; J trimming: 5 bases; junction bases outside the gene matches: 8. In germline, CDR1 is KGHSH, CDR2 LQKENI.

The V and J genes are TRBV27 and TRBJ2-4, with 8 bases fitting TRBD2. The length of the CDR3 is 14 residues. CDR1 MNHEY and CDR2 SMNVEV come from the germline V gene (reference sequence). Trimming at V came to 10 bases and at J to 1 base, leaving 6 bases not matched to a gene. This CDR3 reads CATRASGAKNIQYF. The CDR3 DNA is TGTGCCACCCGGGCTAGCGGGGCCAAAAACATTCAGTACTTC.

The CDR3 coding sequence is TGTGCCAGCAGGCTGTTGGGGGGGTCTGAAGCTTTCTTT. This gives the protein CASRLLGGSEAFF. This chain joins TRBV6-5 and TRBJ1-1; D possibly corresponds to TRBD1 (5 bases). The ends were cut back, 6 bases at V and 6 bases at J, with 14 bases in the middle. CDR1 and CDR2 (germline): MNHEY, SVGAGI. The CDR3 spans 13 residues.

Note on this clone: Relative to the germline gene, one junction end is altered; a read error may explain this. V gene TRBV4-1 combines with J gene TRBJ2-1, with a weak D call TRBD2 (6 bases). The length of the CDR3 is 11 residues. In germline, CDR1 is MGHRA, CDR2 YSYEKL. CDR3 amino acids: CASSQAGLQIF. In DNA form, the CDR3 reads TGCGCCAGCAGCCAAGCGGGACTCCAGATCTTC.

The chain is built from TRBV5-8 and TRBJ1-2, with D uncertain. The V gene lost 4 bases and the J gene lost 5 bases, with 9 bases spanning the gap. The germline V gene has CDR1 SGHTS and CDR2 YDEGEE. This CDR3 contains 12 residues. The CDR3 sequence: CASSATGYGYTF. DNA for the CDR3: TGTGCCAGCAGCGCCACGGGTTATGGCTACACCTTC.

The J gene is TRBJ2-7, the V gene TRBV7-2; 7 nucleotides match TRBD1. CDR3 length: 13 residues. In germline, CDR1 is SGHTA, CDR2 FQGNSA. The ends lost 4 bases at V and 6 bases at J; junction bases unmatched: 6. CDR3 in amino acids: CASSSLRQGEQYF. The CDR3 coding sequence is TGTGCCAGCAGCTCCCTACGACAGGGCGAGCAGTACTTC.

The J gene is TRBJ2-5, the V gene TRBV2; no reliable D call. The germline V gene has CDR1 SNHLY and CDR2 FYNNEI. The CDR3 sequence is 12 residues long. V gave up 3 bases and J gave up 1 base, with 3 bases separating them. The CDR3 DNA reads TGTGCCAGCAGTGACAGCCAAGAGACCCAGTACTTC. This codes for CASSDSQETQYF.

This chain connects TRBV6-6 to TRBJ1-5; 7 bases are a match to TRBD1. The CDR3 length is 16 residues. The V gene end was trimmed by 2 bases and the J gene end by 0 bases; junction bases not matched to a gene: 4. CDR1 is MNHNY and CDR2 is SVGAGI in the germline V gene (reference sequence). CDR3 region: CASSYRGPNSNQPQHF. Written as DNA, the CDR3 is TGTGCCAGCAGTTACAGGGGGCCGAATAGCAATCAGCCCCAGCATTTT.

The gene calls are TRBV9 and TRBJ2-3; 10 positions match TRBD2. The CDR3 is 15 residues long. The V gene's germline CDR1 is SGDLS and CDR2 YYNGEE. J lost 6 bases, V lost 0 bases, and 4 bases had no gene match. The DNA of the CDR3 is TGTGCCAGCAGCGTAGAACTAGCGGGAATGGATACGCAGTATTTT. It yields the protein CASSVELAGMDTQYF.